Below are 16 T cell receptor beta chains sequenced from a single sample in a study of OX40 agonist ivuxolimab in advanced cancers. This table comes from immunoSEQ multiplex PCR, and its TCRdb copy is limited to in-frame clones, with some not included. The sample shows about 150,000 clones, 90% of them seen only once. Sample: CD4+ or CD8+ T cells sorted from blood, taken in a trial of the OX40 agonist ivuxolimab. The receptors shown here come from an adult with an advanced solid tumor such as melanoma, head and neck, liver or kidney cancer.

The chain employs TRBV30 and TRBJ2-7, with 8 bases identical to TRBD2. CDR3 length: 15 residues. J lost 3 bases, V lost 0 bases, and 7 bases had no gene match. Per germline, CDR1 GTSNPN and CDR2 SVGIG (reference sequence). CDR3 in DNA: TGTGCCTGGAGTGTACAGGCTAGCGGGTTCTACGAGCAGTACTTC. It encodes CAWSVQASGFYEQYF.

The chain employs TRBV1 and TRBJ1-1. TRBV1 is reported as a pseudogene. The CDR3 sequence is 15 residues long. This CDR3 reads CTFIRGPSMNTEAFF. The CDR3 DNA sequence: TGCACCTTCATTCGGGGTCCCTCCATGAACACTGAAGCTTTCTTT.

The J gene is TRBJ1-3, the V gene TRBV9, with D hard to call. Trimming shortened V by 4 bases and J by 0 bases, and 11 bases separated the two germline ends. CDR1 SGDLS and CDR2 YYNGEE come from the germline V gene. CDR3 length: 15 residues. The CDR3 DNA follows: TGTGCCAGCAGCCTAAGTTGGGACTCTGGAAACACCATATATTTT. Its protein is CASSLSWDSGNTIYF. The full variable domain, completed using reference TRBV9 and TRBJ1-3, is DSGVTQTPKHLITATGQRVTLRCSPRSGDLSVYWYQQSLDQGLQFLIQYYNGEERAKGNILERFSAQQFPDLHSELNLSSLELGDSALYFCASSLSWDSGNTIYFGEGSWLTVV.

This chain joins TRBV5-1 and TRBJ1-4, with D possibly matching TRBD1 (5 bases). The germline V gene encodes CDR1 SGHRS and CDR2 YFSETQ. V lost 3 bases to trimming and J lost 3 bases, with 15 bases between them. This CDR3 spans 16 amino acids. The CDR3 region has the DNA TGCGCCAGCAGCTCAGATGCAGGGTCACCTAATGAAAAACTGTTTTTT. This sequence encodes CASSSDAGSPNEKLFF.

The chain combines TRBV19 with TRBJ2-7; 10 bases map to TRBD2. Germline V gene data show CDR1 as LNHDA and CDR2 as SQIVND (reference sequence). The CDR3 spans 14 residues. J was trimmed by 6 bases and V by 3 bases; bases with no gene match: 5. CDR3 nucleotide sequence: TGTGCCAGTAGTATTGTCACTAGCGGGACCGAGCAGTACTTC. Protein product: CASSIVTSGTEQYF.

This clone turned up a few times. The chain couples TRBV19 to TRBJ1-1; D not certain. This CDR3 is built from 13 residues. Trimming shortened V by 8 bases and J by 0 bases, and 10 bases separated the two germline ends. Germline V CDR1 and CDR2: LNHDA, SQIVND (reference sequence). The CDR3 sequence is CASGLTMNTEAFF. CDR3 nucleotide sequence: TGTGCCAGTGGTTTGACGATGAACACTGAAGCTTTCTTT.

The chain is built from TRBV27 and TRBJ2-7; 9 bases agree with TRBD2. From germline, CDR1 is MNHEY and CDR2 SMNVEV (reference sequence). This CDR3 region has 15 residues. J gave up 3 bases and V 6 bases, and 9 bases lay outside the gene matches. The DNA for the CDR3 is TGTGCCAGCAGCCCCGGGACTAGCTCATTCTACGAGCAGTACTTC. The encoded protein is CASSPGTSSFYEQYF.

The CDR3 loop reads CASSALTGGTDIQYF. The CDR3 DNA is TGTGCCAGCAGTGCTCTGACAGGGGGCACAGACATTCAGTACTTC. This sequence joins TRBV2 and TRBJ2-4; 10 bases agree with TRBD1. The V gene's germline CDR1 is SNHLY and CDR2 FYNNEI. V lost 4 bases and J lost 8; bases outside the gene matches: 8. The CDR3 extends over 15 amino acids.

This chain uses TRBV28 with TRBJ2-5; TRBD1 might be the D (5 bases). Trimming removed 4 bases from V and 9 bases from J, with 12 bases in between. This CDR3 contains 12 residues. Germline loops: CDR1 MDHEN, CDR2 SYDVKM. Written as DNA, the CDR3 is TGTGCCAGCAGTTCAGGGTCGTTGGCCCAGTACTTC. Translation gives CASSSGSLAQYF.

The V call is TRBV6-1, the J call TRBJ2-7; 7 nucleotides align to TRBD1. CDR1 is MNHNS, CDR2 SASEGT, per germline. The CDR3 contains 15 residues. V was clipped by 7 bases and J by 0 bases; unmatched bases: 9. CDR3 coding DNA: TGTGCCAGCACCGGGACAGCGATGAGCTCCTACGAGCAGTACTTC. It encodes CASTGTAMSSYEQYF.

The gene calls are TRBV10-3 and TRBJ2-7; D is unresolved. CDR1 ENHRY and CDR2 SYGVKD come from the germline V gene. V was pared by 3 bases and J by 2 bases, with 11 bases between. The CDR3 is made up of 14 amino acids. The CDR3, as DNA: TGTGCCATCAGTGACTCGCTTGGGGCCTACGAGCAGTACTTC. This codes for CAISDSLGAYEQYF.

Only a few counts were recorded for this clone. The rearrangement links TRBV28 to TRBJ2-7, with D hard to call. With 8 bases removed from V and 0 bases from J, the gap between germline ends came to 11 bases. The CDR3 length is 13 residues. From germline, CDR1 is MDHEN and CDR2 SYDVKM. The CDR3 nucleotides are TGTGCCAGCCGAACCGGCCACTCCTACGAGCAGTACTTC. It codes for CASRTGHSYEQYF. Using reference TRBV28 and TRBJ2-7 for the parts outside the CDR3, the full variable domain is DVKVTQSSRYLVKRTGEKVFLECVQDMDHENMFWYRQDPGLGLRLIYFSYDVKMKEKGDIPEGYSVSREKKERFSLILESASTNQTSMYLCASRTGHSYEQYFGPGTRLTVT.

This chain connects TRBV5-6 to TRBJ1-2; 7 bases map to TRBD1. The CDR3 consists of 13 residues. V lost 4 bases, J lost 4 bases, and 4 bases stayed unmatched. The germline V gene has CDR1 SGHDT and CDR2 YYEEEE. This CDR3 reads CASSLTGLYGYTF. In DNA form, the CDR3 reads TGTGCCAGCAGCCTGACAGGGCTCTATGGCTACACCTTC.

CDR3 coding DNA: TGTGCCAGCTCACCACCTGGACCGAACACTGAAGCTTTCTTT. Translating gives CASSPPGPNTEAFF. The rearrangement links TRBV18 to TRBJ1-1; no reliable D call. Germline-derived CDR1 and CDR2 are KGHSH and LQKENI. The CDR3 runs to 14 residues. Trimming cost V 0 bases and J 1 base, with 6 bases left between them.

The chain employs TRBV18 and TRBJ1-1; D is unresolved. The germline V and J ends were trimmed by 1 base and 10 bases, with 10 bases remaining between them. Per the germline V gene, CDR1 is KGHSH and CDR2 is LQKENI. The length of the CDR3 is 12 residues. The CDR3 bases are TGTGCCAGCTCACCACGGGTCGGCGGAGCTTTCTTT. Its translation: CASSPRVGGAFF.

This clone has a single count. The chain carries TRBV27 and TRBJ1-5; D gene unclear. Germline V lookup: CDR1 MNHEY, CDR2 SMNVEV (reference sequence). The CDR3 totals 16 residues. The V and J ends lost 2 bases and 0 bases respectively, with 11 bases between them. The CDR3 spells CASSLNNPLSNQPQHF. For the CDR3, the DNA is TGTGCCAGCAGTTTAAACAATCCACTTAGCAATCAGCCCCAGCATTTT.